Following are 23 T cell receptor beta chains from one sample sequenced in a study of radiation and T cells in renal cell carcinoma (TCRdb year 2020). Libraries were constructed by the immunoSEQ multiplex PCR assay. TCRdb provides this immuneACCESS table in a form limited to in-frame rearrangements. Some clones are lacking; in checked studies, under half of them reflect an unresolved V gene, and why the rest are absent is not known. This sample lists 100,000 to 150,000 clones; 80% to 85% were detected once. The ten top clones hold around 3% of the sample. The time point tag for this specimen amounts to: baseline pretreatment blood. The treatment or condition label, read with the paper, signifies: 15 Gy SBRT to primary tumor, nephrectomy 4 weeks later. The starting material was blood, obtained from a patient whose treatment included radiotherapy and nephrectomy. The receptors come from a woman between 55 and 75 years old with renal cell carcinoma.

CDR3: CASSVMQGRGNTIYF. For the CDR3, the DNA is TGTGCCAGCAGCGTAATGCAGGGACGGGGAAACACCATATATTTT. The J gene is TRBJ1-3, the V gene TRBV9; TRBD1 might be the D (5 bases). Trimming removed 1 base from V and 4 bases from J, with 12 bases in between. Germline CDR1 is SGDLS and CDR2 is YYNGEE. There are 15 residues in the CDR3.

V gene TRBV19 combines with J gene TRBJ1-5; tentative D call: TRBD1 (6 bases). CDR3 length equals 14 residues. Germline V lookup: CDR1 LNHDA, CDR2 SQIVND (reference sequence). Trimming removed 7 bases at V and 2 bases at J, with 12 bases between. DNA of the CDR3: TGTGCCAGTATGGGGGCGGGGCGCAATCAGCCCCAGCATTTT. Protein: CASMGAGRNQPQHF.

This chain joins TRBV4-1 and TRBJ1-2; maybe TRBD1 (5 bases). This CDR3 is built from 15 residues. The germline gives CDR1 MGHRA, CDR2 YSYEKL. Between the trimmed V and J ends, which lost 4 bases and 4 bases, there was a span of 16 bases. CDR3 in DNA: TGCGCCAGCAGCCTGGGCAGGGATGGGGGCTATGGCTACACCTTC. As protein: CASSLGRDGGYGYTF.

The rearrangement joins TRBV5-1 to TRBJ2-2, with TRBD1 matching over 7 bases. This CDR3 spans 15 amino acids. J lost 7 bases, V lost 0 bases, and 6 bases had no gene match. Germline loops: CDR1 SGHRS, CDR2 YFSETQ. The CDR3 protein is CASSLGGGAGGELFF. The CDR3 bases are TGCGCCAGCAGCTTGGGAGGGGGCGCAGGCGGGGAGCTGTTTTTT.

V usage is TRBV9 and J usage is TRBJ2-7; D possibly corresponds to TRBD1 (6 bases). Trimming left V 4 bases short and J 2 bases short, with 13 bases between. The length of the CDR3 is 14 residues. Germline V gene lookup returns CDR1 SGDLS and CDR2 YYNGEE. In nucleotides, the CDR3 is TGTGCCAGCAGCTTTCGGGACATCCCCTACGAGCAGTACTTC. It is translated as CASSFRDIPYEQYF.

V and J are TRBV27 and TRBJ1-1, with no clear D. Per the germline V gene, CDR1 is MNHEY and CDR2 is SMNVEV (reference sequence). V gave up 4 bases and J gave up 1 base, with 10 bases separating them. This CDR3 comprises 14 residues. CDR3 sequence: CASSSETENTEAFF. The CDR3 coding sequence is TGTGCCAGCAGTTCAGAGACCGAGAACACTGAAGCTTTCTTT.

This chain joins TRBV5-1 and TRBJ2-7; possible D gene TRBD1, 6 bases. The CDR3 has 17 amino acids. Trimming pared 4 bases from V and 5 bases from J, leaving 25 bases between. In germline, CDR1 is SGHRS, CDR2 YFSETQ. In nucleotides, the CDR3 is TGCGCCAGCAGCCTAAGTGTAGGGGGAATCGGTGGGAACGAGCAGTACTTC. It encodes CASSLSVGGIGGNEQYF.

The table lists this clone with a count of one. The V and J genes are TRBV27 and TRBJ2-7; TRBD2 aligns across 10 bases. The V segment lost 4 bases and the J segment 7 bases; nucleotides outside the gene matches: 10. Germline loops: CDR1 MNHEY, CDR2 SMNVEV (reference sequence). CDR3 length: 15 residues. This chain's CDR3 is CASSWGASGSGEQYF. The CDR3 region has the DNA TGTGCCAGCAGTTGGGGGGCTAGCGGGAGTGGTGAGCAGTACTTC.

The J gene is TRBJ2-6, the V gene TRBV19; unclear D gene. V was cut by 6 bases and J by 4 bases, with 19 bases left in between. The CDR3 has 17 amino acids. Germline loops: CDR1 LNHDA, CDR2 SQIVND (reference sequence). Written as DNA, the CDR3 is TGTGCCAGTAGGCTTGGACGGGCCCCGGGCGGGGCCAACGTCCTGACTTTC. Translation gives CASRLGRAPGGANVLTF. The full variable domain, its missing parts supplied by reference TRBV19 and TRBJ2-6, is DGGITQSPKYLFRKEGQNVTLSCEQNLNHDAMYWYRQDPGQGLRLIYYSQIVNDFQKGDIAEGYSVSREKKESFPLTVTSAQKNPTAFYLCASRLGRAPGGANVLTFGAGSRLTVL.

The chain has TRBV29-1 and TRBJ1-3; D is ambiguous. Germline loops: CDR1 SQVTM, CDR2 ANQGSEA. The length of the CDR3 is 13 residues. V was cut by 5 bases and J by 0 bases, with 8 bases left in between. The CDR3 DNA sequence: TGCAGCGTTATAAGTAACTCTGGAAACACCATATATTTT. It translates to CSVISNSGNTIYF.

This sequence joins TRBV14 and TRBJ1-2; the match to TRBD1 covers 7 bases. Germline trimming cut 0 bases from V and 6 bases from J; bases unmatched to any gene: 7. The CDR3 sequence is 15 residues long. CDR1 and CDR2 from the germline V gene are SGHDN and FVKESK. This CDR3 reads CASSQDIKGADGYTF. As DNA, the CDR3 is TGTGCCAGCAGCCAAGATATAAAGGGGGCGGATGGCTACACCTTC.

This clone was detected ten times or more. The chain combines TRBV19 with TRBJ1-5, with D unclear. V was clipped by 1 base and J by 0 bases, with 7 bases between them. The CDR3 has 15 residues. Per germline, CDR1 LNHDA and CDR2 SQIVND (reference sequence). The CDR3 sequence: CASSIAIYSNQPQHF. DNA for the CDR3: TGTGCCAGTAGTATAGCCATTTATAGCAATCAGCCCCAGCATTTT.

The chain recombines TRBV19 with TRBJ1-2; the D is unclear. Germline CDR1 reads LNHDA; CDR2 reads SQIVND (reference sequence). Deletions cut 5 bases from V and 8 bases from J, with 18 bases between. The CDR3 extends over 14 amino acids. This CDR3 reads CASSPTMDGIGYTF. CDR3 nucleotides: TGTGCCAGTAGTCCAACCATGGACGGTATCGGCTACACCTTC.

This rearrangement joins TRBV6-6 to TRBJ1-1, with unresolved D. Germline V CDR1 and CDR2: MNHNY, SVGAGI (reference sequence). The CDR3 has 10 amino acids. Trimming shortened V by 11 bases and J by 4 bases, and 8 bases separated the two germline ends. The CDR3 sequence is CAVGSTEAFF. CDR3 DNA sequence: TGTGCCGTAGGAAGCACTGAAGCTTTCTTT.

This chain links TRBV30 with TRBJ2-7, with D possibly TRBD1 on 7 matching bases. The CDR3 runs 14 residues. Trimming cost V 5 bases and J 0 bases, with 14 bases left between them. Germline V gene sequence: CDR1 GTSNPN, CDR2 SVGIG (reference sequence). DNA for the CDR3: TGTGCCTGGGGGGGGACAGTCTTCTCCTACGAGCAGTACTTC. This translates into CAWGGTVFSYEQYF.

The chain carries TRBV19 and TRBJ2-7; TRBD1 might be the D (6 bases). Germline V gene lookup returns CDR1 LNHDA and CDR2 SQIVND (reference sequence). Between the trimmed V and J ends, which lost 4 bases and 7 bases, there was a span of 14 bases. CDR3 length: 13 amino acids. The CDR3 DNA sequence: TGTGCCAGTAGTAAAGCAGGGGACGGTGAGCAGTACTTC. Protein sequence: CASSKAGDGEQYF.

The CDR3 DNA reads as TGCGCCAGCAGCTTGGGCTATTCTGGACAGGGCTTAACTGAAGCTTTCTTT. This codes for CASSLGYSGQGLTEAFF. The V call is TRBV5-1, the J call TRBJ1-1; TRBD1 agrees at 8 bases. With V trimmed by 0 bases and J by 5 bases, 12 bases remained unmatched. In germline, CDR1 is SGHRS, CDR2 YFSETQ. The CDR3 loop spans 17 amino acids. The variable domain in full, with the rest retrieved from reference TRBV5-1 and TRBJ1-1, is KAGVTQTPRYLIKTRGQQVTLSCSPISGHRSVSWYQQTPGQGLQFLFEYFSETQRNKGNFPGRFSGRQFSNSRSEMNVSTLELGDSALYLCASSLGYSGQGLTEAFFGQGTRLTVV.

This chain connects TRBV2 to TRBJ2-1; 13 positions match TRBD2. CDR1 SNHLY and CDR2 FYNNEI come from the germline V gene. The CDR3 is 14 amino acids. With V trimmed by 6 bases and J by 9 bases, 5 bases remained unmatched. CDR3 DNA sequence: TGTGCCAGCAGCCCAGGACTAGCGGGAGTTGAGCAGTTCTTC. This gives the protein CASSPGLAGVEQFF.

This clone was detected a few times. This sequence joins TRBV5-6 and TRBJ1-1, with D perhaps TRBD1 (5 bases). The length of the CDR3 is 17 residues. Looked up from germline, CDR1 is SGHDT and CDR2 is YYEEEE. Trimming shortened V by 3 bases and J by 0 bases, and 18 bases separated the two germline ends. The CDR3 sequence: CASSYARSGWMNTEAFF. In nucleotides, the CDR3 is TGTGCCAGCAGCTATGCGCGGTCAGGGTGGATGAACACTGAAGCTTTCTTT.

This clone was detected only once. This chain connects TRBV6-5 to TRBJ2-7; 9 bases line up with TRBD1. The CDR3 covers 14 residues. V dropped 7 bases and J dropped 8; count of bases not matched to a gene: 12. Germline V lookup: CDR1 MNHEY, CDR2 SVGAGI. The CDR3 sequence: CASTQTTGGKKQYF. The CDR3 DNA follows: TGTGCCAGCACCCAGACGACAGGGGGAAAGAAGCAGTACTTC.

The chain is built from TRBV27 and TRBJ1-2, with D perhaps TRBD1 (5 bases). Trimming took off 2 bases at V and 8 bases at J, with 15 bases between the two ends. This CDR3 is 14 amino acids long. Germline V lookup: CDR1 MNHEY, CDR2 SMNVEV (reference sequence). The CDR3 loop is CASSLKSGVGGYTF. CDR3 in DNA: TGTGCCAGCAGTTTAAAATCGGGGGTTGGAGGCTACACCTTC.

This chain joins TRBV2 and TRBJ2-1; 11 bases align to TRBD2. The J segment lost 5 bases and the V segment lost 7 bases, leaving 1 base of the junction unmatched. The length of the CDR3 is 13 residues. Germline CDR1 reads SNHLY; CDR2 reads FYNNEI. The CDR3: CASIAGGNNEQFF. The DNA for the CDR3 is TGTGCCAGCATAGCGGGGGGGAACAATGAGCAGTTCTTC.

The chain couples TRBV14 to TRBJ2-2; 7 bases are a match to TRBD1. CDR1 and CDR2 (germline): SGHDN, FVKESK. V trimming: 6 bases; J trimming: 1 base; junction bases outside the gene matches: 2. CDR3 length equals 14 residues. The CDR3 here is CASRRTGNTGELFF. The CDR3 bases are TGTGCCAGCAGACGGACAGGGAACACCGGGGAGCTGTTTTTT.